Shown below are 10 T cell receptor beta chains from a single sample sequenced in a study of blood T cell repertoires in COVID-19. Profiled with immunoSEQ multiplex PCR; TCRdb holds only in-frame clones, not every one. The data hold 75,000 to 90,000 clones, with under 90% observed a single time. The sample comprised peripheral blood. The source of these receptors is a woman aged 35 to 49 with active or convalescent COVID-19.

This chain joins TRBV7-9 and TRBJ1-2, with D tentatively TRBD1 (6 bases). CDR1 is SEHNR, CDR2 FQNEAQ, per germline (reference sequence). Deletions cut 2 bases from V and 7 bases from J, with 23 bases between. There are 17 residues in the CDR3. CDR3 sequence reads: CASSLNPWGGATFGYTF. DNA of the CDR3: TGTGCCAGCAGCTTAAACCCGTGGGGGGGGGCAACTTTTGGCTACACCTTC.

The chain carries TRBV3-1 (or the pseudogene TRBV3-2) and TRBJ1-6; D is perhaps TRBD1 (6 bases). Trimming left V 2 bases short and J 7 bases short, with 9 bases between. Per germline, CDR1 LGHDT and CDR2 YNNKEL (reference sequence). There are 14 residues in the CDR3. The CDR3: CASSQQTGNSPLHF. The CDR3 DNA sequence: TGTGCCAGCAGCCAACAGACAGGAAATTCACCCCTCCACTTT.

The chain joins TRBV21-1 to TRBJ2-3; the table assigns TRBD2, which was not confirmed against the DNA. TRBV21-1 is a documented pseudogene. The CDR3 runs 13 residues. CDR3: CASWARRTDTQYF. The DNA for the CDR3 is TGTGCCAGCTGGGCGAGGAGGACAGATACGCAGTATTTT.

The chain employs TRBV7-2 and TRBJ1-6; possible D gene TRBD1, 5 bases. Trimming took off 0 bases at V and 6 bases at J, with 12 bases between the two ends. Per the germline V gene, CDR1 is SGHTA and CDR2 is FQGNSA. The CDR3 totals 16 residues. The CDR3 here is CASSLATGLGNSPLHF. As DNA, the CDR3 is TGTGCCAGCAGCTTAGCGACGGGACTTGGTAATTCACCCCTCCACTTT.

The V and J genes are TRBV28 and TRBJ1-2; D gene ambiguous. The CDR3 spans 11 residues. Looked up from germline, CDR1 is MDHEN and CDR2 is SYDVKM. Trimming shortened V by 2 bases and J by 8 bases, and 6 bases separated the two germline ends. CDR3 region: CASSLDMGYTF. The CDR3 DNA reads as TGTGCCAGCAGTTTAGACATGGGCTACACCTTC.

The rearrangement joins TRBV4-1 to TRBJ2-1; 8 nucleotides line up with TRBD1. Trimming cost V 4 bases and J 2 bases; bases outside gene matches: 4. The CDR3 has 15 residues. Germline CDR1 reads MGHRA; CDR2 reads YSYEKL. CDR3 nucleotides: TGCGCCAGCAGCCGAGGGACAGGTCCCTACAATGAGCAGTTCTTC. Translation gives CASSRGTGPYNEQFF.

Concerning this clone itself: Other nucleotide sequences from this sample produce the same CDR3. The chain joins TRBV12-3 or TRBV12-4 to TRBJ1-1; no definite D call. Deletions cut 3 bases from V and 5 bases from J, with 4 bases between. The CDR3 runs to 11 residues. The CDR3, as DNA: TGTGCCAGCAGTTTTCGGACTGAAGCTTTCTTT. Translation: CASSFRTEAFF.

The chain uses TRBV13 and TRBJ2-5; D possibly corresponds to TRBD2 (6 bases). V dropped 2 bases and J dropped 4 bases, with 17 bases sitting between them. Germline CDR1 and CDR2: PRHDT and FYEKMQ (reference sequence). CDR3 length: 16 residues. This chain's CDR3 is CASSLSGGRGRETQYF. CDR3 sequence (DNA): TGTGCCAGCAGCTTAAGTGGGGGGAGAGGGAGAGAGACCCAGTACTTC.

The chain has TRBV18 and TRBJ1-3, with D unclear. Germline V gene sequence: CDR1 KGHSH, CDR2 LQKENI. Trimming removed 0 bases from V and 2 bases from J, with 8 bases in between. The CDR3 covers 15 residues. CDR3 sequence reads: CASSPPAGTGNTIYF. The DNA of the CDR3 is TGTGCCAGCTCACCACCTGCGGGGACTGGAAACACCATATATTTT.

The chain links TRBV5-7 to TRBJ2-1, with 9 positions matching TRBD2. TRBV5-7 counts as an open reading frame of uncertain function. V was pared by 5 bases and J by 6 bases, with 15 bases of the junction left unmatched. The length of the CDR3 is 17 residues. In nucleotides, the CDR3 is TGTGCCAGCAGTCCGGTCGGTAGCGGGAGAGTGGGCAATGAGCAGTTCTTC. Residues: CASSPVGSGRVGNEQFF.